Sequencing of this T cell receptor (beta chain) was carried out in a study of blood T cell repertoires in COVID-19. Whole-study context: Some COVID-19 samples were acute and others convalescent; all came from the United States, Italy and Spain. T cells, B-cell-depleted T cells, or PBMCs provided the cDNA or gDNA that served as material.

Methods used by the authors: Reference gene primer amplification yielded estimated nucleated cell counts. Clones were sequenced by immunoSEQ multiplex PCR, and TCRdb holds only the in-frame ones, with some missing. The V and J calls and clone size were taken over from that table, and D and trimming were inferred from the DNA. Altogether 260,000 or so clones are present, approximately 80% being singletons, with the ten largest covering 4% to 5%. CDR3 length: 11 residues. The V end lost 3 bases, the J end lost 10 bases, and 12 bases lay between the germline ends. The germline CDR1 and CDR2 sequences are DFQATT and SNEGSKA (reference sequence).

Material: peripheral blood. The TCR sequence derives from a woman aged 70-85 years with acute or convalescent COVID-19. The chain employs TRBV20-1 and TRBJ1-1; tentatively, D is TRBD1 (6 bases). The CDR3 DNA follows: TGCAGTGCTAGCGGGTCCAGGGGAGCTTTCTTT. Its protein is CSASGSRGAFF.